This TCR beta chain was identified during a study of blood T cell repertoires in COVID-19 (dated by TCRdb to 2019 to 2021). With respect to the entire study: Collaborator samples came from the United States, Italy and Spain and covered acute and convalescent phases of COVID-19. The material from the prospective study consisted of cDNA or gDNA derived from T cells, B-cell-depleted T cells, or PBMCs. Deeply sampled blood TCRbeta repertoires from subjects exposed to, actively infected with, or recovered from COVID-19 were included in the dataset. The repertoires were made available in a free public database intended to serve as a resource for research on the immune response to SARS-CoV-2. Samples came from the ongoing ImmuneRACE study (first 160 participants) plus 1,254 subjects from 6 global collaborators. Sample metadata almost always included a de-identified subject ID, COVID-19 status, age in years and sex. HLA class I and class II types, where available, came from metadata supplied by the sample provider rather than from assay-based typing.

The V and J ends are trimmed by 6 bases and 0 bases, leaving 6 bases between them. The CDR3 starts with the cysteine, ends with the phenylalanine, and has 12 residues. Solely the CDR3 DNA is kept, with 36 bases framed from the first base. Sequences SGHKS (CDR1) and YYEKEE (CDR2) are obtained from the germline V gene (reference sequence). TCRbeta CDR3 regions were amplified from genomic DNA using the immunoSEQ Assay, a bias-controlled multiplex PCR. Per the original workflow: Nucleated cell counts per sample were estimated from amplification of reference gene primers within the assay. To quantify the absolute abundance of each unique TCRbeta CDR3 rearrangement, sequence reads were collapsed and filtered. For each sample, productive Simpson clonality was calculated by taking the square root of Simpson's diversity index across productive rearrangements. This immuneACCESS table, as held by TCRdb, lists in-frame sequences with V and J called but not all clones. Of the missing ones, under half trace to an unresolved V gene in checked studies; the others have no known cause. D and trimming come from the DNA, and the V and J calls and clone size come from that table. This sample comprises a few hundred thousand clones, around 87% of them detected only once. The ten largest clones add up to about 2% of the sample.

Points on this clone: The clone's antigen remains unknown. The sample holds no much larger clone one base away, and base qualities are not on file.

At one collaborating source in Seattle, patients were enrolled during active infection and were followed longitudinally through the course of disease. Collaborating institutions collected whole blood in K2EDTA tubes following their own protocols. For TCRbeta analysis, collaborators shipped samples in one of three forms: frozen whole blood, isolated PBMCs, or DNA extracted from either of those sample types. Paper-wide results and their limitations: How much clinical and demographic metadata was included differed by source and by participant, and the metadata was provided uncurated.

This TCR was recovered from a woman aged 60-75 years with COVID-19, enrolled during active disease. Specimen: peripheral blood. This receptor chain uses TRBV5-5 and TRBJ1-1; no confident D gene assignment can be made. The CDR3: CASIGMNTEAFF. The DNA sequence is TGTGCCAGCATCGGGATGAACACTGAAGCTTTCTTT.